These 22 T cell receptor beta chains share one sample of origin, sequenced in a study of blood T cell repertoires in COVID-19. Only in-frame clones appear in the TCRdb table, and some are missing; sequencing was by immunoSEQ multiplex PCR. This table has 110,000 to 150,000 clones, about 90% appearing once. The sequencing input was peripheral blood. These receptors all come from an elderly woman with acute or convalescent COVID-19.

The chain employs TRBV5-1 and TRBJ2-7, with 9 bases lining up with TRBD1. CDR3 length: 16 residues. Germline-derived CDR1 and CDR2 are SGHRS and YFSETQ. Losses at the gene ends were 4 bases for V and 2 bases for J; bases not matched to a gene: 10. CDR3 region: CASSPSRDRVTYEQYF. In nucleotides, the CDR3 is TGCGCCAGCAGCCCGAGCCGGGACAGGGTAACCTACGAGCAGTACTTC.

The chain employs TRBV3-1 (or the pseudogene TRBV3-2) and TRBJ1-1, with D possibly TRBD1 on 5 matching bases. Germline values: CDR1 LGHDT, CDR2 YNNKEL (reference sequence). The CDR3 has 15 amino acids. With 1 base removed from V and 3 bases from J, the gap between germline ends came to 12 bases. The DNA of the CDR3 is TGTGCCAGCAGCCAAGGTTCAGGGTTGGACACTGAAGCTTTCTTT. Encoded protein: CASSQGSGLDTEAFF.

CDR3 bases: TGTGCCAGCAGCTTAAAGGGGGGGAGCTTGAACACTGAAGCTTTCTTT. Translation: CASSLKGGSLNTEAFF. The rearrangement joins TRBV7-3 to TRBJ1-1, with D possibly TRBD1 on 6 matching bases. The V end was cut by 1 base, the J end by 0 bases, with 12 bases between. The V gene's germline CDR1 is SGHTA and CDR2 FQGTGA. The CDR3 length is 16 residues.

CDR3 in DNA: TGCGCCAGCAGCCCGGGGACTAGCGGGAGCCTCAATGAGCAGTTCTTC. It yields the protein CASSPGTSGSLNEQFF. V is TRBV5-1 and J is TRBJ2-1, with TRBD2 identical over 14 bases. Germline CDR1 reads SGHRS; CDR2 reads YFSETQ. The length of the CDR3 is 16 residues. Germline trimming cut 4 bases from V and 6 bases from J; bases unmatched to any gene: 6. The complete variable domain, with remaining parts taken from reference TRBV5-1 and TRBJ2-1, reads KAGVTQTPRYLIKTRGQQVTLSCSPISGHRSVSWYQQTPGQGLQFLFEYFSETQRNKGNFPGRFSGRQFSNSRSEMNVSTLELGDSALYLCASSPGTSGSLNEQFFGPGTRLTVL.

This clone was found once. The chain couples TRBV7-8 to TRBJ1-2, with a possible D match to TRBD1 (5 bases). The V gene's germline CDR1 is SGHVS and CDR2 FQNEAQ. This CDR3 has 12 residues. V shed 4 bases and J shed 4 bases, with 7 bases lying between them. CDR3 in DNA: TGTGCCAGCAGCTCCCAGGGCTATGGCTACACCTTC. Translating it yields CASSSQGYGYTF.

The chain uses TRBV18 and TRBJ1-6, with TRBD1 identical over 10 bases. J was trimmed by 8 bases and V by 2 bases; bases with no gene match: 3. The CDR3 consists of 15 residues. Germline V gene lookup returns CDR1 KGHSH and CDR2 LQKENI. For the CDR3, the DNA is TGTGCCAGCTCACCATCCGGGACAGGGGATTCACCCCTCCACTTT. Translated: CASSPSGTGDSPLHF.

CDR3 sequence (DNA): TGTGCCAGCAGCTTGGCCGCTCCGCGGGCCGGGACTGAAGCTTTCTTT. Translation gives CASSLAAPRAGTEAFF. The chain uses TRBV5-5 and TRBJ1-1; D is unresolved. V dropped 0 bases and J dropped 5 bases, with 17 bases sitting between them. This CDR3 is 16 amino acids long. From germline, CDR1 is SGHKS and CDR2 YYEKEE (reference sequence).

The chain carries TRBV13 and TRBJ2-3, with 9 bases that match TRBD2. V shed 2 bases and J 0 bases; nucleotides not matched to a gene: 9. The CDR3 covers 18 residues. Per germline, CDR1 PRHDT and CDR2 FYEKMQ (reference sequence). The chain's CDR3 is CASSLIPSGAPSTDTQYF. CDR3 coding DNA: TGTGCCAGCAGCTTAATCCCTAGCGGGGCCCCTAGCACAGATACGCAGTATTTT.

The V and J genes are TRBV21-1 and TRBJ2-2; TRBD1 is taken as the D call from the table, unchecked against the DNA. TRBV21-1 is assigned pseudogene status. This CDR3 has 15 amino acids. CDR3 nucleotides: TGTGCCAGTTCGTACCGGGACAAGAACACCGGGGAGCTGTTTTTT. This gives the protein CASSYRDKNTGELFF.

This clone showed up just once. The chain combines TRBV7-2 with TRBJ2-5; 9 bases agree with TRBD2. J was trimmed by 5 bases and V by 5 bases; bases with no gene match: 6. The germline V gene encodes CDR1 SGHTA and CDR2 FQGNSA. The CDR3 has 14 residues. The CDR3 is CASSRGGVLETQYF. The CDR3, as DNA: TGTGCCAGCAGCCGCGGGGGGGTGTTGGAGACCCAGTACTTC.

The chain recombines TRBV25-1 with TRBJ1-1, with D possibly matching TRBD1 (5 bases). Germline CDR1 is MGHDK and CDR2 is SYGVNS. The CDR3 length is 18 residues. Trimming pared 6 bases from V and 1 base from J, leaving 24 bases between. CDR3 in amino acids: CASRVIGALRQKNTEAFF. CDR3 DNA sequence: TGTGCCAGCAGGGTGATAGGGGCCCTGCGGCAGAAGAACACTGAAGCTTTCTTT.

This clone was observed once. This chain uses TRBV19 with TRBJ1-1, with 7 bases lining up with TRBD1. The CDR3 length is 14 residues. Trimming at V came to 2 bases and at J to 5 bases, leaving 5 bases not matched to a gene. The germline V gene encodes CDR1 LNHDA and CDR2 SQIVND (reference sequence). CDR3 region: CASSIRAGGTEAFF. For the CDR3, the DNA is TGTGCCAGTAGTATAAGGGCAGGGGGGACTGAAGCTTTCTTT.

The chain combines TRBV25-1 with TRBJ2-1, with 10 bases aligning to TRBD1. The CDR3 spans 15 residues. With 1 base clipped from V and 6 bases from J, the junction kept 3 bases outside the gene matches. The germline V gene has CDR1 MGHDK and CDR2 SYGVNS. The CDR3 DNA reads as TGTGCCAGCAGTGAATCGGGACAGGGGCGCAATGAGCAGTTCTTC. Translating it yields CASSESGQGRNEQFF.

V is TRBV4-2 and J is TRBJ2-1; 16 nucleotides agree with TRBD2. CDR1 and CDR2 from the germline V gene are LGHNA and YNFKEQ. After removal of 2 bases from V and 2 bases from J, the junction contained 15 bases not matched to a gene. The CDR3 is 22 residues long. This CDR3 is CASSQRPTGTSGGVEPYNEQFF. The CDR3 bases are TGTGCCAGCAGCCAAAGGCCCACCGGGACTAGCGGGGGGGTGGAGCCCTACAATGAGCAGTTCTTC.

This clone was picked up one time. The chain employs TRBV4-2 and TRBJ1-4; a weak D match, TRBD1 (6 bases). This CDR3 has 12 residues. Germline values: CDR1 LGHNA, CDR2 YNFKEQ. The germline V and J ends were trimmed by 5 bases and 6 bases, with 7 bases remaining between them. The CDR3 reads CASSKGDEKLFF. The CDR3 bases are TGTGCCAGCAGCAAGGGGGATGAAAAACTGTTTTTT.

This chain connects TRBV3-1 (or the pseudogene TRBV3-2) to TRBJ1-1, with TRBD1 identical over 8 bases. From germline, CDR1 is LGHDT and CDR2 YNNKEL (reference sequence). This CDR3 region has 16 residues. V shed 4 bases and J 2 bases; nucleotides not matched to a gene: 9. The CDR3 reads CASSPFRTGPNTEAFF. DNA for the CDR3: TGTGCCAGCAGCCCCTTTCGGACAGGGCCAAACACTGAAGCTTTCTTT.

The rearrangement uses TRBV9 and TRBJ1-1; 7 nucleotides agree with TRBD1. The CDR3 loop spans 15 amino acids. V was clipped by 3 bases and J by 4 bases; unmatched bases: 9. CDR1 SGDLS and CDR2 YYNGEE come from the germline V gene. CDR3 sequence (DNA): TGTGCCAGCAGCGCCCACGCAGGGGGTCCCACTGAAGCTTTCTTT. It yields the protein CASSAHAGGPTEAFF. Filled out from reference TRBV9 and TRBJ1-1, the complete variable domain reads DSGVTQTPKHLITATGQRVTLRCSPRSGDLSVYWYQQSLDQGLQFLIQYYNGEERAKGNILERFSAQQFPDLHSELNLSSLELGDSALYFCASSAHAGGPTEAFFGQGTRLTVV.

J is TRBJ2-1 and V is TRBV5-1, with D possibly matching TRBD1 (6 bases). This CDR3 spans 16 amino acids. The germline V gene has CDR1 SGHRS and CDR2 YFSETQ. V shed 0 bases and J shed 4 bases, with 14 bases lying between them. This chain's CDR3 is CASSLAGDTSYNEQFF. The CDR3 nucleotides are TGCGCCAGCAGCTTGGCCGGGGACACCTCGTACAATGAGCAGTTCTTC.

The chain employs TRBV7-3 and TRBJ2-2; 8 nucleotides agree with TRBD2. V lost 1 base to trimming and J lost 1 base; unmatched junction nucleotides: 5. Germline V lookup: CDR1 SGHTA, CDR2 FQGTGA. The CDR3 spans 17 residues. The CDR3 reads CASSLRSGGVNTGELFF. CDR3 DNA: TGTGCCAGCAGCTTAAGGAGCGGGGGAGTGAACACCGGGGAGCTGTTTTTT.

This clone showed up just once. The V and J genes are TRBV7-2 and TRBJ1-5, with D possibly TRBD1 on 5 matching bases. CDR1 is SGHTA and CDR2 is FQGNSA in the germline V gene. The CDR3 spans 15 residues. V gave up 2 bases and J gave up 6 bases, with 14 bases separating them. The CDR3 DNA reads as TGTGCCAGCAGCTTAAACAGGCCGTCGGGTCAGCCCCAGCATTTT. Translating gives CASSLNRPSGQPQHF.

The J gene is TRBJ1-1, the V gene TRBV29-1; the D gene is possibly TRBD1 (5 bases). V was trimmed by 5 bases and J by 4 bases, leaving 14 bases between them. The CDR3 is 13 residues long. In germline, CDR1 is SQVTM, CDR2 ANQGSEA. CDR3 DNA: TGCAGCGTTTCCAGGGTAATGGGCACTGAAGCTTTCTTT. It is translated as CSVSRVMGTEAFF. The variable domain in full, completed from reference TRBV29-1 and TRBJ1-1, reads SAVISQKPSRDICQRGTSLTIQCQVDSQVTMMFWYRQQPGQSLTLIATANQGSEATYESGFVIDKFPISRPNLTFSTLTVSNMSPEDSSIYLCSVSRVMGTEAFFGQGTRLTVV.

A remark on this clone: The sample carries other DNA sequences with the same CDR3. The chain links TRBV5-1 to TRBJ2-1; 7 bases match TRBD2. Germline V gene sequence: CDR1 SGHRS, CDR2 YFSETQ. Losses at the gene ends were 7 bases for V and 2 bases for J; bases not matched to a gene: 9. The CDR3 contains 15 residues. The CDR3 nucleotides are TGCGCCAGCTCCTTGGGGGGGGGACCCTACAATGAGCAGTTCTTC. It codes for CASSLGGGPYNEQFF.